This TCR beta chain comes out of a study of blood T cell repertoires in COVID-19 (dated by TCRdb to about 2020). Background on the whole study: Samples covering the acute and convalescent phases of COVID-19 were provided by collaborators in the United States, Italy and Spain. The material from the prospective study consisted of cDNA or gDNA derived from T cells, B-cell-depleted T cells, or PBMCs. Nearly every sample came with metadata listing a de-identified subject ID, COVID-19 status, age in years and sex. The dataset comprised deeply sampled blood TCRbeta repertoires from subjects exposed to, actively infected with, or recovered from COVID-19. The samples were drawn from two sources: the first 160 participants of the ongoing ImmuneRACE study, and over 950 subjects contributed by 6 global collaborators. HLA class I and class II types, where available, came from metadata supplied by the sample provider rather than from assay-based typing. The repertoires were made available in a free public database intended to serve as a resource for research on the immune response to SARS-CoV-2.

Collaborating institutions collected whole blood in K2EDTA tubes following their own protocols. Collaborator samples were shipped for TCRbeta analysis as frozen whole blood, isolated PBMCs, or DNA extracted from either sample type. About this clone itself: Its binding antigen is unknown. It has no much larger one-base neighbor in the sample; base qualities were not kept.

Trimming removed 4 bases from V and 0 bases from J, leaving 11 bases between the germline ends. The germline V gene specifies SGHRS as CDR1 and YFSETQ as CDR2. From the cysteine through the phenylalanine, the CDR3 covers 16 amino acids. Only CDR3 DNA is held: 48 bases, read in frame from base 1. TCRbeta CDR3 regions were amplified from genomic DNA by means of the immunoSEQ Assay, a bias-controlled multiplex PCR. On the authors' methods: Within the assay, amplification of reference gene primers was used to estimate how many nucleated cells each sample contained. To quantify the absolute abundance of each unique TCRbeta CDR3 rearrangement, sequence reads were collapsed and filtered. For each sample, productive Simpson clonality was calculated as the square root of Simpson's diversity index over productive rearrangements. TCRdb's version of the immuneACCESS table is confined to in-frame rearrangements and falls short of the full clone set. An unresolved V gene accounts for under half of the shortfall where checked; the remainder is of unknown origin. V, J and clone size derive from that table, while D and trimming were established from the DNA sequence. Present in this sample are some 150,000 clones, roughly 89% of which were seen just once. The top ten hold roughly 1.6% of the sample.

Here is what the overall study found, with its caveats: How much clinical and demographic metadata was included differed by source and by participant, and the metadata was provided uncurated.

The chain is assembled from TRBV5-1 and TRBJ2-6; tentative D gene TRBD1, with 5 bases matching. The source material was peripheral blood. This receptor was obtained from a human donor in a cohort sampled during active COVID-19. The CDR3 protein: CASSQTVFSGANVLTF. In nucleotide form, the sequence is TGCGCCAGCAGCCAGACAGTTTTCTCTGGGGCCAACGTCCTGACTTTC. Joined to the reference TRBV5-1 and TRBJ2-6 proteins, this CDR3 gives the full variable domain: KAGVTQTPRYLIKTRGQQVTLSCSPISGHRSVSWYQQTPGQGLQFLFEYFSETQRNKGNFPGRFSGRQFSNSRSEMNVSTLELGDSALYLCASSQTVFSGANVLTFGAGSRLTVL.